This passage covers 21 T cell receptor beta chains from one sample sequenced in a study of a mutant IDH1 vaccine in newly diagnosed glioma. The protocol was immunoSEQ multiplex PCR, while the TCRdb copy is restricted to in-frame clones and leaves out a portion. The data contain 50,000 to 75,000 clones, about 74% of them singletons. Sample time point: week 35, safety follow-up. The investigators gave 300 ug of mutant IDH1 20-mer peptide in each vaccine dose, together with topical imiquimod. Their antigens remain unidentified. Source: PBMCs, taken from a glioma patient whose treatment included an IDH1 peptide vaccine. These TCRs come from a man aged 50 to 59 with glioma.

The J gene is TRBJ2-1, the V gene TRBV6-5, with 9 bases that match TRBD2. The V segment lost 2 bases and the J segment 8 bases; nucleotides outside the gene matches: 7. The CDR3 contains 15 residues. Germline lookup yields CDR1 MNHEY and CDR2 SVGAGI. The CDR3 sequence: CASSYVRGGRHEQFF. The CDR3 DNA sequence: TGTGCCAGCAGTTACGTGCGGGGGGGCCGGCATGAGCAGTTCTTC.

The V and J genes are TRBV7-2 and TRBJ1-5; no reliable D call. V was clipped by 5 bases and J by 5 bases, with 10 bases between them. The CDR3 is made up of 13 amino acids. Per the germline V gene, CDR1 is SGHTA and CDR2 is FQGNSA. The CDR3 region is CASSAWRDQPQHF. CDR3 DNA: TGTGCCAGCAGCGCATGGAGGGATCAGCCCCAGCATTTT.

V and J are TRBV25-1 and TRBJ2-7; 8 bases line up with TRBD1. The CDR3 has 16 amino acids. Trimming at V came to 1 base and at J to 2 bases, leaving 7 bases not matched to a gene. Germline V gene sequence: CDR1 MGHDK, CDR2 SYGVNS. The CDR3 nucleotides are TGTGCCAGCAGTGAATTCTTCGACAGGGGCCCCTACGAGCAGTACTTC. It codes for CASSEFFDRGPYEQYF.

Only a few counts were recorded for this clone. The V call is TRBV6-5, the J call TRBJ2-1; 9 bases fit TRBD2. V lost 9 bases to trimming and J lost 5 bases; unmatched junction nucleotides: 5. The CDR3 totals 13 residues. The germline CDR1 and CDR2 sequences are MNHEY and SVGAGI. CDR3 nucleotide sequence: TGTGCCAGTTTAGCGGGGGACAACAATGAGCAGTTCTTC. This translates into CASLAGDNNEQFF.

The table lists this clone with many counts. The chain joins TRBV10-2 to TRBJ1-1; D is unclear. V lost 6 bases to trimming and J lost 0 bases, with 11 bases between them. CDR3 size: 14 residues. The V gene's germline CDR1 is WSHSY and CDR2 SAAADI. CDR3 nucleotide sequence: TGCGCCAGCAGGCCCCGGTCTATGAACACTGAAGCTTTCTTT. Amino acids: CASRPRSMNTEAFF.

The rearrangement links TRBV6-5 to TRBJ2-4, with a weak D call TRBD2 (6 bases). Germline values: CDR1 MNHEY, CDR2 SVGAGI. V was pared by 0 bases and J by 5 bases, with 11 bases between. CDR3 length equals 15 residues. The CDR3 spells CASSYSAAGENIQYF. CDR3 sequence (DNA): TGTGCCAGCAGTTACTCGGCAGCGGGCGAAAACATTCAGTACTTC.

This clone was seen only once. This chain joins TRBV29-1 and TRBJ2-5; 7 bases match TRBD1. The V gene's germline CDR1 is SQVTM and CDR2 ANQGSEA. Trimming took 7 bases from V and 5 from J; bases not matched to a gene: 10. The CDR3 spans 13 residues. CDR3 DNA sequence: TGCAGCGCCCCAGTAGGGGGCTTTGAGACCCAGTACTTC. This gives the protein CSAPVGGFETQYF.

The chain has TRBV27 and TRBJ1-2; D might be TRBD1 (5 bases). CDR1 and CDR2 (germline): MNHEY, SMNVEV (reference sequence). The length of the CDR3 is 14 residues. V was trimmed by 0 bases and J by 2 bases, leaving 7 bases between them. The CDR3 spells CASSLSEGNYGYTF. DNA for the CDR3: TGTGCCAGCAGTTTATCGGAGGGGAACTATGGCTACACCTTC.

The chain has TRBV13 and TRBJ1-1, with D perhaps matching TRBD1 (5 bases). V lost 0 bases and J 5 bases, leaving 10 bases between the germline ends. Germline CDR1 reads PRHDT; CDR2 reads FYEKMQ (reference sequence). CDR3 length: 14 amino acids. In DNA form, the CDR3 reads TGTGCCAGCAGCTTAGGCGCCAGGGATACTGAAGCTTTCTTT. Protein sequence: CASSLGARDTEAFF. The whole variable domain, remainder taken from reference TRBV13 and TRBJ1-1, is AAGVIQSPRHLIKEKRETATLKCYPIPRHDTVYWYQQGPGQDPQFLISFYEKMQSDKGSIPDRFSAQQFSDYHSELNMSSLELGDSALYFCASSLGARDTEAFFGQGTRLTVV.

The V gene is TRBV6-5, the J gene TRBJ1-5; D not resolved. Germline V CDR1 and CDR2: MNHEY, SVGAGI. The V and J ends lost 1 base and 8 bases respectively, with 6 bases between them. The CDR3 is 12 residues long. In nucleotides, the CDR3 is TGTGCCAGCAGTTACTTCCGGAAGCCCCAGCATTTT. Translating it yields CASSYFRKPQHF.

The chain recombines TRBV15 with TRBJ2-3; TRBD1 agrees at 7 bases. Trimming removed 0 bases from V and 1 base from J; junction bases left unmatched: 4. Germline V gives CDR1 LNHNV, CDR2 YYDKDF (reference sequence). The CDR3 spans 16 residues. In DNA form, the CDR3 reads TGTGCCACCAGCAGAGAGGGAACAGGGGGCACAGATACGCAGTATTTT. Translation gives CATSREGTGGTDTQYF.

V gene TRBV10-3 combines with J gene TRBJ2-6, with 11 bases matching TRBD1. Looked up from germline, CDR1 is ENHRY and CDR2 is SYGVKD. CDR3 length: 17 amino acids. Trimming cost V 7 bases and J 3 bases; bases outside gene matches: 8. CDR3 in amino acids: CAITTDRGRGGANVLTF. For the CDR3, the DNA is TGTGCCATCACCACGGACAGGGGGCGCGGTGGGGCCAACGTCCTGACTTTC.

The chain links TRBV30 to TRBJ2-3; D is ambiguous. This CDR3 spans 14 amino acids. CDR1 is GTSNPN and CDR2 is SVGIG in the germline V gene (reference sequence). Trimming stripped 0 bases from V and 2 bases from J, with 9 bases between. The CDR3 is CAWSVGFDTDTQYF. CDR3 in DNA: TGTGCCTGGAGTGTAGGTTTCGACACAGATACGCAGTATTTT.

The rearrangement uses TRBV5-6 and TRBJ2-1; perhaps D is TRBD1 or TRBD2 (5 bases each). Germline V gives CDR1 SGHDT, CDR2 YYEEEE. The CDR3 totals 16 residues. Between the trimmed V and J ends, which lost 5 bases and 5 bases, there was a span of 20 bases. The CDR3 DNA follows: TGTGCCAGCAGTTCCCGGGACGGAGCGTTACACAATGAGCAGTTCTTC. As protein: CASSSRDGALHNEQFF.

The gene calls are TRBV30 and TRBJ1-4, with D hard to call. CDR3 length equals 13 residues. CDR1 and CDR2 (germline): GTSNPN, SVGIG (reference sequence). Trimming stripped 3 bases from V and 4 bases from J, with 9 bases between. The CDR3 sequence is CAWRLTVNEKLFF. The CDR3 DNA follows: TGTGCCTGGAGACTTACGGTTAATGAAAAACTGTTTTTT.

This clone was seen a handful of times. The chain has TRBV4-3 and TRBJ2-5, with D perhaps given as TRBD1 or TRBD2 (5 bases each). V gave up 0 bases and J gave up 1 base, with 9 bases separating them. CDR3 length: 15 residues. Per germline, CDR1 LGHNA and CDR2 YSLEER. The CDR3 DNA reads as TGCGCCAGCAGCCAAGATAGAGGGGTCCAAGAGACCCAGTACTTC. It codes for CASSQDRGVQETQYF.

The V gene is TRBV6-6, the J gene TRBJ1-5; 8 nucleotides line up with TRBD1. The CDR3 runs to 14 residues. From germline, CDR1 is MNHNY and CDR2 SVGAGI (reference sequence). The J segment lost 7 bases and the V segment lost 2 bases, leaving 4 bases of the junction unmatched. The CDR3, as DNA: TGTGCCAGCAGTTACGGACAGGGAGGGCAGCCCCAGCATTTT. Translating gives CASSYGQGGQPQHF.

In DNA, the CDR3 is TGTGCCTGGAGTGCCGGGGGAGACAATCAGCCCCAGCATTTT. Encoded protein: CAWSAGGDNQPQHF. The chain uses TRBV30 and TRBJ1-5; possible D gene TRBD1, 5 bases. The CDR3 contains 14 residues. Germline V lookup: CDR1 GTSNPN, CDR2 SVGIG (reference sequence). V lost 1 base to trimming and J lost 3 bases, with 10 bases between them.

This chain connects TRBV2 to TRBJ1-5; the match to TRBD1 covers 11 bases. The V and J ends lost 6 bases and 7 bases, in that order; junction bases with no gene match: 8. Germline lookup yields CDR1 SNHLY and CDR2 FYNNEI. This CDR3 contains 15 residues. The CDR3 sequence: CASRRDRGRGQPQHF. As DNA, the CDR3 is TGTGCCAGCAGGAGGGACAGGGGGAGGGGACAGCCCCAGCATTTT.

CDR3 amino acids: CASSLAETGGEKLFF. For the CDR3, the DNA is TGTGCCAGCAGCTTAGCTGAGACAGGTGGAGAAAAACTGTTTTTT. The chain couples TRBV7-9 to TRBJ1-4, with D perhaps matching TRBD1 (6 bases). Germline V lookup: CDR1 SEHNR, CDR2 FQNEAQ (reference sequence). V lost 0 bases to trimming and J lost 8 bases, with 13 bases between them. The CDR3 has 15 residues.

The V gene is TRBV7-3, the J gene TRBJ2-7, with no clear D. This CDR3 is 13 amino acids long. Between the trimmed V and J ends, which lost 5 bases and 0 bases, there was a span of 8 bases. The germline V gene encodes CDR1 SGHTA and CDR2 FQGTGA. CDR3 sequence (DNA): TGTGCCAGCAGCCCCGCTGGCTCCTACGAGCAGTACTTC. Translating gives CASSPAGSYEQYF.